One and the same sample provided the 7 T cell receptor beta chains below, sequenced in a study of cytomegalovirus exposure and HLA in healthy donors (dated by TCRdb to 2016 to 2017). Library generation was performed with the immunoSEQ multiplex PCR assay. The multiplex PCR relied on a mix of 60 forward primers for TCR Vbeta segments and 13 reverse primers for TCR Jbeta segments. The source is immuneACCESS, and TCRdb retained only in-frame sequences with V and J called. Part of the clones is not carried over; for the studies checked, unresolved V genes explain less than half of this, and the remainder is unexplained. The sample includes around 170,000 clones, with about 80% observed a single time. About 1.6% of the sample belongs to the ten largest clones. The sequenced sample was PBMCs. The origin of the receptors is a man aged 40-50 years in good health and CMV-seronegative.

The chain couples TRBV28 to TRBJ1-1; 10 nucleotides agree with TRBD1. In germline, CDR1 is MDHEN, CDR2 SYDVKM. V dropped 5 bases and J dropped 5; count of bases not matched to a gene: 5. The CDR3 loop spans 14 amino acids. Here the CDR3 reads CASSPPGQGTEAFF. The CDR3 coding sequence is TGTGCCAGCAGTCCTCCGGGACAGGGGACTGAAGCTTTCTTT. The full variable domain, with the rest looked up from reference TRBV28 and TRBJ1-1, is DVKVTQSSRYLVKRTGEKVFLECVQDMDHENMFWYRQDPGLGLRLIYFSYDVKMKEKGDIPEGYSVSREKKERFSLILESASTNQTSMYLCASSPPGQGTEAFFGQGTRLTVV.

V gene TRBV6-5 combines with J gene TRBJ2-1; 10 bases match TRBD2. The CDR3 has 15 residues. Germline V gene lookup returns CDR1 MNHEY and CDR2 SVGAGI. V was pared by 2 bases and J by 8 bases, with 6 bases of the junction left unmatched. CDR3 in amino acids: CASSYGASGSYEQFF. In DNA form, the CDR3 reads TGTGCCAGCAGTTACGGTGCTAGCGGGAGCTATGAGCAGTTCTTC.

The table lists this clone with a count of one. Written as DNA, the CDR3 is TGTGCCAGCAGCTCCGACAGCTTGTATAATTCACCCCTCCACTTT. Protein: CASSSDSLYNSPLHF. The genes are TRBV7-6 and TRBJ1-6; possibly TRBD1 for D (5 bases). The ends were cut back, 4 bases at V and 4 bases at J, with 11 bases in the middle. Germline lookup yields CDR1 SGHVS and CDR2 FNYEAQ. The CDR3 is made up of 15 amino acids.

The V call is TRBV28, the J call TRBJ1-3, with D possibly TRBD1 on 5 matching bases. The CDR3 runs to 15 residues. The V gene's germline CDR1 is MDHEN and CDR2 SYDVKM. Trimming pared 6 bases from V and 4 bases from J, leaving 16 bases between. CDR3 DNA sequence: TGTGCCAGCAGCCGGGGGGGTATCACCGGAAACACCATATATTTT. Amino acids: CASSRGGITGNTIYF.

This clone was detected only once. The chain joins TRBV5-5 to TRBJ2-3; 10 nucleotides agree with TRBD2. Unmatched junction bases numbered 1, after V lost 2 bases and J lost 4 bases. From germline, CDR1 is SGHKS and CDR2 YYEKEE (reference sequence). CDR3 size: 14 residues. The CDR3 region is CASSLAGGADTQYF. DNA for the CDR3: TGTGCCAGCAGCTTAGCGGGAGGGGCAGATACGCAGTATTTT.

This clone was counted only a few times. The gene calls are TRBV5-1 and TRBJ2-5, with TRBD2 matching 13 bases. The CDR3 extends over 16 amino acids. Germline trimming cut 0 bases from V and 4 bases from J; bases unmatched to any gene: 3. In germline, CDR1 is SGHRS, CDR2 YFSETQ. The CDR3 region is CASSLGGLAGVETQYF. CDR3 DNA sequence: TGCGCCAGCAGCTTGGGAGGACTAGCGGGAGTAGAGACCCAGTACTTC.

The CDR3 loop is CASSVGPLAGLGADTQYF. CDR3 DNA: TGTGCCAGCAGCGTAGGCCCCCTAGCGGGCCTTGGGGCAGATACGCAGTATTTT. This chain links TRBV9 with TRBJ2-3; 8 bases are a match to TRBD2. Losses at the gene ends were 0 bases for V and 4 bases for J; bases not matched to a gene: 13. The CDR3 is 18 amino acids. In germline, CDR1 is SGDLS, CDR2 YYNGEE.